This is a list of T cell receptor beta chains from one sample in a study of CD8+CD57+ T cells in acquired aplastic anemia. TCRdb passed the reads through MiXCR, listing each CDR3 protein once. The sample has 150,000 to 200,000 distinct CDR3 sequences; around 47% are singletons. What was sequenced was sorted CD4+, CD8+, or CD8+CD57+ T cells (not recorded which) from PBMCs. Receptor source: a human donor with aplastic anemia. Each CDR3 is given with its conserved first and last residue. A D gene is named only where the DNA matches it firmly. The listing skips clone size in some rows; elsewhere it reads once, few, many or a size class.

J gene: TRBJ2-7
V gene: TRBV2
D gene: -
clone size: few
CDR3 length: 14
CDR3 protein: CASSVDQGNYEQYF
CDR3 DNA: TGTGCCAGCAGTGTAGATCAGGGTAACTACGAGCAGTACTTC

J gene: TRBJ1-6
V gene: TRBV2
D gene: -
clone size: -
CDR3 length: 17
CDR3 protein: CASSEVWDSSYNSPLHF
CDR3 DNA: TGTGCCAGCAGTGAAGTTTGGGATAGCTCCTATAATTCACCCCTCCACTTT

J gene: TRBJ1-2
V gene: TRBV6-1
D gene: TRBD1
clone size: -
CDR3 length: 14
CDR3 protein: CASRTGAGGRSYTF
CDR3 DNA: TGTGCCAGCAGAACAGGGGCAGGCGGAAGATCCTACACCTTC

J gene: TRBJ2-1
V gene: TRBV29-1
D gene: TRBD1
clone size: few
CDR3 length: 12
CDR3 protein: CSGRRGRDEQFF
CDR3 DNA: TGCAGCGGACGCAGGGGGCGGGATGAGCAGTTCTTC

J gene: TRBJ1-1
V gene: TRBV5-1
D gene: TRBD1
clone size: few
CDR3 length: 17
CDR3 protein: CASSLAGGGAGNTEAFF
CDR3 DNA: TGCGCCAGCAGCTTGGCCGGAGGGGGCGCGGGGAACACTGAAGCTTTCTTT

J gene: TRBJ2-1
V gene: TRBV5-5
D gene: TRBD1
clone size: many
CDR3 length: 15
CDR3 protein: CASRGGQGFYNEQFF
CDR3 DNA: TGTGCCAGCAGGGGGGGACAGGGTTTCTACAATGAGCAGTTCTTC

J gene: TRBJ2-5
V gene: TRBV2
D gene: -
clone size: -
CDR3 length: 14
CDR3 protein: CASTTREPQETQYF
CDR3 DNA: TGTGCCAGCACCACCCGGGAACCCCAAGAGACCCAGTACTTC

J gene: TRBJ2-3
V gene: TRBV7-3
D gene: -
clone size: -
CDR3 length: 16
CDR3 protein: CASSLTPDLITDTQYF
CDR3 DNA: TGTGCCAGCAGCTTAACCCCGGACTTGATCACAGATACGCAGTATTTT

J gene: TRBJ2-7
V gene: TRBV15
D gene: -
clone size: -
CDR3 length: 13
CDR3 protein: CATSRAGVGGQYF
CDR3 DNA: TGTGCCACCAGCAGAGCAGGGGTTGGGGGGCAGTACTTC

J gene: TRBJ1-6
V gene: TRBV7-8
D gene: -
clone size: many
CDR3 length: 12
CDR3 protein: CASSARGSPLHF
CDR3 DNA: TGTGCCAGCAGTGCACGCGGTTCACCCCTCCACTTT

J gene: TRBJ2-5
V gene: TRBV4-2
D gene: -
clone size: -
CDR3 length: 15
CDR3 protein: CASSLRSGAQETQYF
CDR3 DNA: TGTGCCAGCAGCCTCAGAAGTGGGGCTCAAGAGACCCAGTACTTC

J gene: TRBJ2-1
V gene: TRBV19
D gene: -
clone size: once
CDR3 length: 13
CDR3 protein: CATHTGLYNEQFF
CDR3 DNA: TGTGCCACTCATACCGGGCTATACAATGAGCAGTTCTTC

J gene: TRBJ1-2
V gene: TRBV28
D gene: -
clone size: -
CDR3 length: 14
CDR3 protein: CASSLTPGPLGYTF
CDR3 DNA: TGTGCCAGCAGTCTAACGCCGGGACCTCTTGGCTACACCTTC

J gene: TRBJ2-7
V gene: TRBV2
D gene: TRBD1
clone size: many
CDR3 length: 16
CDR3 protein: CASRDRGLGASYEQYF
CDR3 DNA: TGTGCCAGCCGGGACAGGGGGCTCGGGGCCTCCTACGAGCAGTACTTC

J gene: TRBJ1-1
V gene: TRBV3-1
D gene: -
clone size: -
CDR3 length: 15
CDR3 protein: CASSQDDRRSTEAFF
CDR3 DNA: TGTGCCAGCAGCCAAGATGACAGACGTTCCACTGAAGCTTTCTTT

J gene: TRBJ2-1
V gene: TRBV6-1
D gene: -
clone size: few
CDR3 length: 13
CDR3 protein: CASFKSGSDEQFF
CDR3 DNA: TGTGCCAGCTTCAAGAGTGGCAGCGATGAGCAGTTCTTC

J gene: TRBJ1-4
V gene: TRBV6-5
D gene: -
clone size: many
CDR3 length: 14
CDR3 protein: CASSYKVHNEKLFF
CDR3 DNA: TGTGCCAGCAGTTACAAGGTCCATAATGAAAAACTGTTTTTT

J gene: TRBJ2-3
V gene: TRBV15
D gene: TRBD2
clone size: -
CDR3 length: 16
CDR3 protein: CATSLGPSGSTDTQYF
CDR3 DNA: TGTGCCACCAGTTTAGGGCCTAGCGGTAGCACAGATACGCAGTATTTT

J gene: TRBJ2-2
V gene: TRBV19
D gene: TRBD1
clone size: once
CDR3 length: 13
CDR3 protein: CATQGTGAGELFF
CDR3 DNA: TGTGCCACCCAGGGAACAGGGGCCGGGGAGCTGTTTTTT

J gene: TRBJ2-7
V gene: TRBV20-1
D gene: -
clone size: few
CDR3 length: 11
CDR3 protein: CSAREGYEQYF
CDR3 DNA: TGCAGTGCTAGAGAGGGTTACGAGCAGTACTTC

J gene: TRBJ2-5
V gene: TRBV5-1
D gene: TRBD2
clone size: few
CDR3 length: 17
CDR3 protein: CASSLGGTSGAQETQYF
CDR3 DNA: TGCGCCAGCAGCTTGGGGGGGACTAGCGGGGCCCAAGAGACCCAGTACTTC

J gene: TRBJ1-2
V gene: TRBV6-4
D gene: -
clone size: many
CDR3 length: 12
CDR3 protein: CATIKGFYGYTF
CDR3 DNA: TGTGCCACTATAAAAGGGTTCTATGGCTACACCTTC

J gene: TRBJ1-1
V gene: TRBV19
D gene: -
clone size: -
CDR3 length: 14
CDR3 protein: CASSISSANTEAFF
CDR3 DNA: TGTGCCAGTAGTATTAGTTCAGCGAACACTGAAGCTTTCTTT

J gene: TRBJ1-1
V gene: TRBV2
D gene: -
clone size: -
CDR3 length: 10
CDR3 protein: CASAASEAFF
CDR3 DNA: TGTGCCAGCGCTGCGAGTGAAGCTTTCTTT

J gene: TRBJ1-6
V gene: TRBV4-2
D gene: TRBD1
clone size: many
CDR3 length: 19
CDR3 protein: CASSQNRRNRGLSNSPLHF
CDR3 DNA: TGTGCCAGCAGCCAAAATCGAAGGAACAGGGGGCTTAGTAATTCACCCCTCCACTTT